The sequence of this TCR beta chain was determined in a study of blood T cells in healthy people across ages. The study's findings and limits: Older individuals had lower TCR beta diversity per million T cells (the decline was roughly linear). From one million sequenced T cells, diversity estimates were lower bounds.

In its sample, this clonotype was seen a few times. Its target is unknown. CDR1 is SGHVS and CDR2 is FQNEAQ in the germline V gene. The CDR3 has 16 residues. With 3 bases clipped from V and 3 bases from J, the junction kept 6 bases outside the gene matches. Through a sample-barcoded 5' primer and a J-beta primer mix, a second PCR was run for about 7 to 12 cycles. TCRdb re-analysed the 5' RACE reads in MiXCR, keeping a single row per CDR3 protein. The top ten clones hold more than 3% of a sample with 600,000 to 1,000,000 distinct CDR3 sequences, roughly 25% of them seen once. These same records also appear under a second study, on T cells of mothers and their children. That study reports: All donors were healthy and Caucasian; they were three mothers and their six children. The TCR beta CDR3 read count exceeded 10 million for each mother and was about 3.1 million for each child.

The source material was blood. The source is a boy under 18 in good health. The rearrangement links TRBV7-8 to TRBJ2-2, with 8 bases matching TRBD1. Here the CDR3 reads CASSLTGVTDTGELFF. CDR3 in DNA: TGTGCCAGCAGCTTGACAGGGGTTACGGACACCGGGGAGCTGTTTTTT.